The 24 T cell receptor beta chains below were found in one sample sequenced in a study of blood T cell repertoires in COVID-19. The protocol was immunoSEQ multiplex PCR, while the TCRdb copy is restricted to in-frame clones and leaves out a portion. Here the sample spans 350,000 to 450,000 clones, approximately 87% being singletons. Sequencing was performed on PBMCs or T cells enriched from blood (not recorded which). Every receptor here comes from a middle-aged man in a cohort exposed to, infected with or recovered from COVID-19 (not recorded which).

This rearrangement joins TRBV6-1 to TRBJ1-5; D unclear. V lost 0 bases, J lost 4 bases, and 10 bases lay in between. The CDR3 is made up of 15 amino acids. CDR1 and CDR2 from the germline V gene are MNHNS and SASEGT. CDR3 loop: CASSEAQRANQPQHF. The CDR3 region has the DNA TGTGCCAGCAGTGAAGCGCAGAGGGCTAATCAGCCCCAGCATTTT.

The V and J genes are TRBV30 and TRBJ1-4; D is ambiguous. Germline values: CDR1 GTSNPN, CDR2 SVGIG (reference sequence). This CDR3 has 13 amino acids. The ends were cut back, 1 base at V and 4 bases at J, with 7 bases in the middle. The CDR3 region is CAWSGSVNEKLFF. CDR3 bases: TGTGCCTGGAGTGGATCAGTTAATGAAAAACTGTTTTTT. The complete variable domain, with remaining parts taken from reference TRBV30 and TRBJ1-4, reads SQTIHQWPATLVQPVGSPLSLECTVEGTSNPNLYWYRQAAGRGLQLLFYSVGIGQISSEVPQNLSASRPQDRQFILSSKKLLLSDSGFYLCAWSGSVNEKLFFGSGTQLSVL.

The rearrangement uses TRBV5-1 and TRBJ1-1; TRBD1 agrees at 11 bases. Germline loops: CDR1 SGHRS, CDR2 YFSETQ. Trimming cost V 7 bases and J 0 bases; bases outside gene matches: 8. This CDR3 has 16 residues. The DNA of the CDR3 is TGCGCCAGCCAAAGACCGGGACAGGGGGTGAACACTGAAGCTTTCTTT. Its protein is CASQRPGQGVNTEAFF.

V is TRBV5-4 and J is TRBJ2-3; D is undetermined. This CDR3 region has 13 residues. The V and J ends lost 1 base and 2 bases respectively, with 5 bases between them. Per the germline V gene, CDR1 is SGHNT and CDR2 is YYREEE (reference sequence). The DNA of the CDR3 is TGTGCCAGCAGCTTGACTATCACAGATACGCAGTATTTT. This gives the protein CASSLTITDTQYF.

The J gene is TRBJ2-3, the V gene TRBV7-3; 11 bases are shared with TRBD2. CDR1 and CDR2 from the germline V gene are SGHTA and FQGTGA. V dropped 1 base and J dropped 6; count of bases not matched to a gene: 3. This CDR3 is built from 15 residues. For the CDR3, the DNA is TGTGCCAGCAGCTTAAATAGCGGGAGGGCGGATACGCAGTATTTT. This codes for CASSLNSGRADTQYF.

The chain uses TRBV5-1 and TRBJ2-1; TRBD2 matches at 10 bases. There are 16 residues in the CDR3. CDR1 is SGHRS, CDR2 YFSETQ, per germline. The V gene end was trimmed by 0 bases and the J gene end by 7 bases; junction bases not matched to a gene: 7. For the CDR3, the DNA is TGCGCCAGCAGCTTGGAGGCTAGCGGGAGTGTAAATGAGCAGTTCTTC. Translation: CASSLEASGSVNEQFF.

The CDR3 DNA reads TGTGCCAGCATTACAGGGGTGGGAAATGAGCAGTTCTTC. Its translation is CASITGVGNEQFF. The chain couples TRBV2 to TRBJ2-1; 7 bases align to TRBD1. The CDR3 is made up of 13 amino acids. Germline V lookup: CDR1 SNHLY, CDR2 FYNNEI. Trimming at V came to 7 bases and at J to 7 bases, leaving 7 bases not matched to a gene.

J is TRBJ2-2 and V is TRBV7-9; 9 bases are a match to TRBD2. Germline loops: CDR1 SEHNR, CDR2 FQNEAQ (reference sequence). This CDR3 is 18 amino acids long. With V trimmed by 0 bases and J by 3 bases, 8 bases remained unmatched. This chain's CDR3 is CASSLARLAGIYTGELFF. CDR3 bases: TGTGCCAGCAGCTTAGCCCGGCTAGCGGGAATTTACACCGGGGAGCTGTTTTTT.

The CDR3 nucleotides read TGTGCCAGCAGCCACCGCGGGCTAGCGGGACGGTCAGATACGCAGTATTTT. This gives the protein CASSHRGLAGRSDTQYF. The chain is built from TRBV3-1 (or the pseudogene TRBV3-2) and TRBJ2-3, with 9 bases fitting TRBD2. Germline CDR1 reads LGHDT; CDR2 reads YNNKEL (reference sequence). The CDR3 contains 17 residues. V was clipped by 3 bases and J by 4 bases; unmatched bases: 11.

This sequence joins TRBV28 and TRBJ2-1; unclear D gene. V was cut by 10 bases and J by 6 bases, with 16 bases left in between. Germline CDR1 and CDR2: MDHEN and SYDVKM. The CDR3 spans 13 residues. CDR3 residues: CATHLGGFNEQFF. CDR3 coding DNA: TGTGCCACCCACCTTGGCGGTTTCAATGAGCAGTTCTTC. The full variable domain, rest sourced from reference TRBV28 and TRBJ2-1, is DVKVTQSSRYLVKRTGEKVFLECVQDMDHENMFWYRQDPGLGLRLIYFSYDVKMKEKGDIPEGYSVSREKKERFSLILESASTNQTSMYLCATHLGGFNEQFFGPGTRLTVL.

This clone appeared a single time. The rearrangement links TRBV18 to TRBJ2-1; 12 bases are shared with TRBD1. Unmatched junction bases numbered 8, after V lost 6 bases and J lost 8 bases. The CDR3 is made up of 15 amino acids. Germline V gene lookup returns CDR1 KGHSH and CDR2 LQKENI. The CDR3 is CASSTGTGGADEQFF. The DNA of the CDR3 is TGTGCCAGCTCCACCGGGACAGGGGGCGCGGATGAGCAGTTCTTC. The complete variable domain, with remaining parts taken from reference TRBV18 and TRBJ2-1, reads NAGVMQNPRHLVRRRGQEARLRCSPMKGHSHVYWYRQLPEEGLKFMVYLQKENIIDESGMPKERFSAEFPKEGPSILRIQQVVRGDSAAYFCASSTGTGGADEQFFGPGTRLTVL.

The CDR3 sequence: CAWSVRGTAPLHF. CDR3 DNA sequence: TGTGCCTGGAGTGTAAGGGGCACGGCACCCCTCCACTTT. This chain joins TRBV30 and TRBJ1-6; D may be TRBD1 (5 bases). Germline V CDR1 and CDR2: GTSNPN, SVGIG (reference sequence). The V and J ends lost 0 bases and 11 bases respectively, with 11 bases between them. This CDR3 contains 13 residues.

In DNA form, the CDR3 reads TGTGCCACCCGCTTAGATACTACCTCTGGAAACACCATATATTTT. Translation: CATRLDTTSGNTIYF. V and J are TRBV15 and TRBJ1-3; D not certain. The CDR3 has 15 residues. Germline loops: CDR1 LNHNV, CDR2 YYDKDF (reference sequence). V dropped 8 bases and J dropped 0 bases, with 14 bases sitting between them.

As to this clone: One end of the junction is discordant with germline, which a read error may explain. This chain uses TRBV7-8 with TRBJ1-5, with 8 bases identical to TRBD1. This CDR3 comprises 18 residues. Germline V gene data show CDR1 as SGHVS and CDR2 as FQNEAQ. The CDR3 DNA reads TGTGCCAGCAGCCCCGGGTCCGTGGGACAGGCTGAAAATCGGCCCCAGCATTTT. This codes for CASSPGSVGQAENRPQHF. The full variable domain, with the rest looked up from reference TRBV7-8 and TRBJ1-5, is GAGVSQSPRYKVAKRGQDVALRCDPISGHVSLFWYQQALGQGPEFLTYFQNEAQLDKSGLPSDRFFAERPEGSVSTLKIQRTQQEDSAVYLCASSPGSVGQAENRPQHFGDGTRLSIL.

This clone was counted a few times. The chain carries TRBV5-1 and TRBJ2-5; a possible D gene is TRBD2 (6 bases). Germline CDR1 and CDR2: SGHRS and YFSETQ. The V end was cut by 2 bases, the J end by 4 bases, with 12 bases between. CDR3 size: 14 residues. As DNA, the CDR3 is TGCGCCAGCAGCTTAAAGGGAGGTGGAGAGACCCAGTACTTC. Translating it yields CASSLKGGGETQYF.

The genes are TRBV10-2 and TRBJ2-2; D gene uncertain. Trimming pared 7 bases from V and 6 bases from J, leaving 9 bases between. The V gene's germline CDR1 is WSHSY and CDR2 SAAADI. The CDR3 runs 12 residues. DNA of the CDR3: TGCGCCAGCACAGGCAGTCCCGGGGAGCTGTTTTTT. It encodes CASTGSPGELFF.

The rearrangement uses TRBV2 and TRBJ1-5, with a possible D match to TRBD1 (6 bases). This CDR3 is built from 13 residues. Germline loops: CDR1 SNHLY, CDR2 FYNNEI. Trimming took 2 bases from V and 7 from J, leaving 9 bases between them. This CDR3 reads CASSERGGQPQHF. The CDR3 region has the DNA TGTGCCAGCAGTGAAAGGGGGGGACAGCCCCAGCATTTT.

The rearrangement uses TRBV2 and TRBJ1-1, with a weak D call TRBD1 (6 bases). V gave up 6 bases and J gave up 5 bases, with 13 bases separating them. The CDR3 length is 13 residues. Looked up from germline, CDR1 is SNHLY and CDR2 is FYNNEI. The CDR3 DNA follows: TGTGCCAGCAGCTCACAGGGAGAGACTGAAGCTTTCTTT. Protein sequence: CASSSQGETEAFF. Supplemented by reference TRBV2 and TRBJ1-1, the full variable domain reads EPEVTQTPSHQVTQMGQEVILRCVPISNHLYFYWYRQILGQKVEFLVSFYNNEISEKSEIFDDQFSVERPDGSNFTLKIRSTKLEDSAMYFCASSSQGETEAFFGQGTRLTVV.

This chain uses TRBV5-5 with TRBJ2-7, with 7 bases identical to TRBD1. The CDR3 is made up of 16 amino acids. The V gene end was trimmed by 0 bases and the J gene end by 0 bases; junction bases not matched to a gene: 6. Germline loops: CDR1 SGHKS, CDR2 YYEKEE (reference sequence). In nucleotides, the CDR3 is TGTGCCAGCAGCTTGGATGCAGGGGGATTCTCCTACGAGCAGTACTTC. It codes for CASSLDAGGFSYEQYF.

The chain uses TRBV6-1 and TRBJ2-1, with D hard to call. V lost 0 bases and J 5 bases, leaving 8 bases between the germline ends. Germline CDR1 MNHNS, CDR2 SASEGT. This CDR3 has 14 residues. CDR3 DNA: TGTGCCAGCAGTGAAGCGCACTATCACAATGAGCAGTTCTTC. This sequence encodes CASSEAHYHNEQFF.

V usage is TRBV2 and J usage is TRBJ1-2; 8 bases agree with TRBD1. V lost 6 bases to trimming and J lost 7 bases; unmatched junction nucleotides: 4. The germline gives CDR1 SNHLY, CDR2 FYNNEI. This CDR3 has 12 amino acids. The DNA of the CDR3 is TGTGCCAGCAGCACTACAGGGGGTGGCTACACCTTC. It specifies CASSTTGGGYTF.

A single count supports this clone. The chain has TRBV5-4 and TRBJ1-1; TRBD1 aligns across 8 bases. The CDR3 runs 14 residues. Per germline, CDR1 SGHNT and CDR2 YYREEE (reference sequence). V dropped 5 bases and J dropped 5; count of bases not matched to a gene: 8. DNA of the CDR3: TGTGCCAGCAGTGGCAGGGGGCGTGGGACTGAAGCTTTCTTT. This codes for CASSGRGRGTEAFF.

This chain links TRBV2 with TRBJ1-2; 7 bases map to TRBD1. The germline gives CDR1 SNHLY, CDR2 FYNNEI. This CDR3 has 12 residues. V gave up 6 bases and J gave up 4 bases; unmatched junction bases: 2. The CDR3 DNA follows: TGTGCCAGCAGGGCAGGGGGCTATGGCTACACCTTC. It specifies CASRAGGYGYTF. Combining the CDR3 with reference TRBV2 and TRBJ1-2 gives the whole variable domain EPEVTQTPSHQVTQMGQEVILRCVPISNHLYFYWYRQILGQKVEFLVSFYNNEISEKSEIFDDQFSVERPDGSNFTLKIRSTKLEDSAMYFCASRAGGYGYTFGSGTRLTVV.

The chain combines TRBV19 with TRBJ2-7; 9 nucleotides align to TRBD1. The CDR3 contains 15 residues. Germline V gene data show CDR1 as LNHDA and CDR2 as SQIVND (reference sequence). The trim removed 6 bases at V and 0 bases at J, leaving 6 bases unmatched. This CDR3 is CASREGTGSSYEQYF. The CDR3 coding sequence is TGTGCCAGTAGGGAAGGGACAGGGAGCTCCTACGAGCAGTACTTC.